One sample yielded the 10 T cell receptor beta chains listed below, sequenced in a study of blood T cell repertoires in COVID-19 (TCRdb year 2020). Libraries were constructed by the immunoSEQ multiplex PCR assay. The table comes from immuneACCESS by way of TCRdb, which keeps in-frame sequences with V and J called. Part of the clones is missing from these tables; in studies checked, under half for an unresolved V gene and the rest for unknown reasons. This sample gives approximately 62,000 clones in total; 65% to 85% of them show up just once. The leading ten clones occupy around 6% of the sample. Sequenced sample: peripheral blood. The source is a woman in her forties or fifties with active or convalescent COVID-19.

This chain links TRBV5-1 with TRBJ1-5; TRBD1 aligns across 11 bases. The CDR3 sequence is 15 residues long. V shed 5 bases, J shed 3 bases, and the junction held 4 bases outside the gene matches. The V gene's germline CDR1 is SGHRS and CDR2 YFSETQ. Here the CDR3 reads CASSSGQGDNQPQHF. The CDR3 DNA reads TGCGCCAGCAGTTCGGGACAGGGGGACAATCAGCCCCAGCATTTT.

The chain combines TRBV2 with TRBJ1-2, with D tentatively TRBD1 (5 bases). Trimming shortened V by 1 base and J by 4 bases, and 13 bases separated the two germline ends. Germline values: CDR1 SNHLY, CDR2 FYNNEI. The CDR3 consists of 15 residues. DNA of the CDR3: TGTGCCAGCAGTGAAGAGCAGGGATGGATCTATGGCTACACCTTC. Its protein product is CASSEEQGWIYGYTF.

CDR3 region: CASSYRGQNSPLHF. The CDR3 bases are TGTGCCAGCAGTTACAGGGGGCAGAATTCACCCCTCCACTTT. The chain recombines TRBV7-6 with TRBJ1-6; 9 bases match TRBD1. The germline gives CDR1 SGHVS, CDR2 FNYEAQ. J gave up 7 bases and V 6 bases, and 4 bases lay outside the gene matches. The CDR3 runs 14 residues.

This clone was picked up a small number of times. The rearrangement uses TRBV10-3 and TRBJ1-1; 7 bases match TRBD1. V dropped 4 bases and J dropped 1; count of bases not matched to a gene: 6. Germline CDR1 reads ENHRY; CDR2 reads SYGVKD. The CDR3 length is 15 residues. The CDR3 region is CAISATGAGNTEAFF. CDR3 nucleotides: TGTGCCATCAGTGCAACAGGGGCGGGGAACACTGAAGCTTTCTTT.

This clone occurred a few times. The rearrangement joins TRBV5-1 to TRBJ2-2; 9 bases align to TRBD1. Germline assignment: CDR1 SGHRS and CDR2 YFSETQ. Trimming took 0 bases from V and 7 from J; bases not matched to a gene: 7. The CDR3 runs to 16 residues. CDR3 nucleotide sequence: TGCGCCAGCAGCTTGGGGAACAGGGGGCTTGGCGGGGAGCTGTTTTTT. Its translation is CASSLGNRGLGGELFF.

In this sample, this clone turned up once. The chain is built from TRBV7-2 and TRBJ1-3, with D perhaps matching TRBD1 (5 bases). The germline V and J ends were trimmed by 5 bases and 4 bases, with 18 bases remaining between them. CDR3 length: 16 amino acids. CDR1 and CDR2 from the germline V gene are SGHTA and FQGNSA. CDR3 in DNA: TGTGCCAGCAGCGCCAGACCTGGACACCCCGGAAACACCATATATTTT. Residues: CASSARPGHPGNTIYF.

This clone was picked up many times. The J gene is TRBJ1-2, the V gene TRBV5-4; 9 bases fit TRBD1. The germline V gene has CDR1 SGHNT and CDR2 YYREEE (reference sequence). CDR3 length: 15 amino acids. The J segment lost 9 bases and the V segment lost 5 bases, leaving 14 bases of the junction unmatched. Written as DNA, the CDR3 is TGTGCCAGCAGGGACAGGGGCGACTCTCCAAGGAGCTACACCTTC. Protein sequence: CASRDRGDSPRSYTF.

The V and J genes are TRBV11-1 and TRBJ2-1; 8 bases are a match to TRBD2. V was clipped by 7 bases and J by 8 bases; unmatched bases: 7. Germline loops: CDR1 SGHAT, CDR2 FQDESV (reference sequence). This CDR3 has 13 residues. The CDR3 spells CASIPRGGHEQFF. DNA of the CDR3: TGTGCCAGCATCCCCCGGGGGGGCCATGAGCAGTTCTTC.

The chain combines TRBV7-8 with TRBJ2-7, with 7 bases lining up with TRBD1. Losses at the gene ends were 3 bases for V and 3 bases for J; bases not matched to a gene: 11. CDR3 length equals 16 residues. Germline V lookup: CDR1 SGHVS, CDR2 FQNEAQ. CDR3 DNA: TGTGCCAGCAGCTTGCCTAGAGGGGGCGAGAACTACGAGCAGTACTTC. Its translation is CASSLPRGGENYEQYF.

V gene TRBV7-6 combines with J gene TRBJ1-1; D is unresolved. This CDR3 region has 13 residues. CDR1 is SGHVS, CDR2 FNYEAQ, per germline. The V and J ends lost 5 bases and 1 base respectively, with 8 bases between them. CDR3 coding DNA: TGTGCCAGCAGCCAGGCAGCGAACACTGAAGCTTTCTTT. Its translation is CASSQAANTEAFF.